The 2 T cell receptor beta chains given below trace back to one sample, sequenced in a study of blood T cell repertoires in COVID-19. Produced via immunoSEQ multiplex PCR; TCRdb's table is partial and in-frame only. Among almost 300,000 clones, roughly 89% were seen once, and the ten largest hold more than 9.5%. Material: peripheral blood. The receptors originated from a woman in her thirties with COVID-19, enrolled during active disease.

The chain employs TRBV7-8 and TRBJ1-2, with D tentatively TRBD1 (5 bases). V gave up 1 base and J gave up 2 bases, with 14 bases separating them. The CDR3 is 16 residues long. Germline assignment: CDR1 SGHVS and CDR2 FQNEAQ. The CDR3 coding sequence is TGTGCCAGCAGCTTAGTAGCGTGGGGGGAAAACTATGGCTACACCTTC. Translating it yields CASSLVAWGENYGYTF.

The chain couples TRBV7-9 to TRBJ1-1; 7 nucleotides line up with TRBD1. Looked up from germline, CDR1 is SEHNR and CDR2 is FQNEAQ (reference sequence). The CDR3 contains 11 residues. Trimming removed 5 bases from V and 8 bases from J; junction bases left unmatched: 2. CDR3 bases: TGTGCCAGCAGCCCGGGACAGGAAGCTTTCTTT. Encoded protein: CASSPGQEAFF.